This T cell receptor (beta chain) was recovered during a study of a mutant IDH1 vaccine in newly diagnosed glioma. As for the study in general: Administration of eight vaccinations to patients took place in weeks 1, 3, 5, 7, 11, 15, 19, 23.

A note on this clone: Its antigen is not known.

Documented time point: week 23, last vaccination. Every vaccination contained 300 ug of the mutant IDH1 20-mer peptide and was paired with topical imiquimod. The protocol was immunoSEQ multiplex PCR, while the TCRdb copy is restricted to in-frame clones and leaves out a portion. The sample gives 25,000 to 30,000 clones, approximately 78% of which show up once; approximately 15% is in the top ten. Germline values: CDR1 MRHNA, CDR2 SNTAGT. The V end lost 0 bases, the J end lost 11 bases, and 10 bases lay between the germline ends. The CDR3 is 12 residues long. The sequences come from PBMCs, collected from a glioma patient whose treatment included an IDH1 peptide vaccine. The genes are TRBV6-4 and TRBJ1-1; tentatively, D is TRBD1 (5 bases). The TCR comes from a woman aged 30 to 39 with glioma. The DNA of the CDR3 is TGTGCCAGCAGTGACTCGGGGGGAAGGGCTTTCTTT. Its protein is CASSDSGGRAFF.